Below, 19 T cell receptor beta chains from the same sample are listed, as sequenced in a study of blood T cells in healthy people across ages. A sample-barcoded 5' primer and a J-beta primer mix were used in a second PCR of roughly 7 to 12 cycles. Using its own MiXCR run on the 5' RACE reads, TCRdb lists one record per CDR3 protein. The table includes about 1.1 million distinct CDR3 sequences, about two fifths detected once. Source material: blood. Receptors were obtained from a man younger than 30 in good health.

The rearrangement links TRBV12-3 or TRBV12-4 to TRBJ2-1; TRBD2 is a possible D gene (5 bases). The CDR3 loop spans 13 amino acids. Trimming removed 9 bases at V and 8 bases at J, with 17 bases between. The CDR3 DNA follows: TGTGCCAGTGGGAAACCTCGGCGGGATGAGCAGTTCTTC. Translating it yields CASGKPRRDEQFF.

This clonotype came up a few times. This CDR3 reads CAMSEQRASTDTQYF. CDR3 sequence (DNA): TGTGCCATGTCGGAACAGCGAGCTAGCACAGATACGCAGTATTTT. The rearrangement links TRBV10-3 to TRBJ2-3, with no clear D. Trimming took off 9 bases at V and 0 bases at J, with 16 bases between the two ends. The CDR3 length is 15 residues. Germline loops: CDR1 ENHRY, CDR2 SYGVKD.

Only a few counts were recorded for this clonotype. The rearrangement links TRBV14 to TRBJ1-1; TRBD1 is a possible D gene (6 bases). In germline, CDR1 is SGHDN, CDR2 FVKESK. The CDR3 covers 14 residues. Deletions cut 4 bases from V and 3 bases from J, with 12 bases between. The chain's CDR3 is CASSRRGEDTEAFF. The CDR3 DNA sequence: TGTGCCAGCAGCCGCAGGGGCGAGGACACTGAAGCTTTCTTT.

This clonotype was recorded at least ten times. V gene TRBV10-3 combines with J gene TRBJ2-3, with D hard to call. With 3 bases removed from V and 8 bases from J, the gap between germline ends came to 6 bases. This CDR3 comprises 11 residues. Looked up from germline, CDR1 is ENHRY and CDR2 is SYGVKD. CDR3: CAISDSSTQYF. The CDR3 nucleotides read TGTGCCATCAGTGATTCTAGTACGCAGTATTTT.

V is TRBV7-6 and J is TRBJ2-5; no clear D gene. This CDR3 has 14 residues. CDR1 is SGHVS and CDR2 is FNYEAQ in the germline V gene. V gave up 5 bases and J gave up 11 bases, with 21 bases separating them. The CDR3 nucleotides are TGTGCCAGCAGCCTTGATGCTCTATCGTTAGAGCAGTACTTC. Translation: CASSLDALSLEQYF.

In the case of this clonotype: A single base separates this from a much larger clone, so it may be a read error. This chain uses TRBV10-3 with TRBJ1-2; no firm D call. The CDR3 consists of 16 residues. CDR1 is ENHRY, CDR2 SYGVKD, per germline. The CDR3 sequence is CATSESFSGPRNGYTF. DNA for the CDR3: TGTGCCACCAGTGAGTCGTTTTCGGGCCCTCGGAATGGCTACACCTTC.

The J gene is TRBJ2-7, the V gene TRBV10-3; the match to TRBD2 covers 8 bases. Trimming removed 3 bases from V and 1 base from J; junction bases left unmatched: 11. From germline, CDR1 is ENHRY and CDR2 SYGVKD. CDR3 length equals 17 residues. The CDR3 coding sequence is TGTGCCATCAGTGACCGGGAGACCGGGACTAGATCCTACGAGCAGTACTTC. Its protein product is CAISDRETGTRSYEQYF.

This chain links TRBV7-2 with TRBJ2-5; 7 nucleotides line up with TRBD2. Germline CDR1 SGHTA, CDR2 FQGNSA. J lost 11 bases, V lost 5 bases, and 11 bases had no gene match. The CDR3 is 13 residues long. CDR3 nucleotides: TGTGCCAGCAGCAGCGGGACCCCCCGGCAGCAGTACTTC. It yields the protein CASSSGTPRQQYF.

The chain recombines TRBV7-2 with TRBJ2-7; D uncertain. The CDR3 spans 15 residues. Germline values: CDR1 SGHTA, CDR2 FQGNSA. Trimming pared 6 bases from V and 0 bases from J, leaving 15 bases between. Written as DNA, the CDR3 is TGTGCCAGCAGTTTCTTACCCGGTACCTCCTACGAGCAGTACTTC. Amino acids: CASSFLPGTSYEQYF.

Turning to this clonotype: The CDR3 does not close with the conserved phenylalanine or tryptophan, likely indicating a read error. The rearrangement uses TRBV29-1 and TRBJ2-5, with a tentative D call TRBD2 (5 bases). This CDR3 region has 12 residues. The V and J ends lost 4 bases and 11 bases respectively, with 17 bases between them. CDR1 is SQVTM and CDR2 is ANQGSEA in the germline V gene. CDR3 in amino acids: CSVGSDYNEQYL. As DNA, the CDR3 is TGCAGCGTTGGCAGCGACTACAATGAGCAGTACTTA.

Concerning this clonotype: This may come from a read error, since a much larger clone is one base off. V and J are TRBV7-9 and TRBJ1-1; no reliable D call. Germline V gene sequence: CDR1 SEHNR, CDR2 FQNEAQ (reference sequence). This CDR3 comprises 12 residues. CDR3 bases: TGTGTCAGCAGCTTAGGGTACACTGAAGCTTTCTTT. This encodes CVSSLGYTEAFF.

CDR3 loop: CASSRGTGNSPLHF. The CDR3 coding sequence is TGTGCCAGCAGCCGCGGGACAGGAAATTCACCCCTCCACTTT. J is TRBJ1-6 and V is TRBV14; 8 nucleotides match TRBD1. Germline CDR1 reads SGHDN; CDR2 reads FVKESK. After removal of 4 bases from V and 7 bases from J, the junction contained 3 bases not matched to a gene. This CDR3 comprises 14 residues. Full variable domain (rest looked up from reference TRBV14 and TRBJ1-6): EAGVTQFPSHSVIEKGQTVTLRCDPISGHDNLYWYRRVMGKEIKFLLHFVKESKQDESGMPNNRFLAERTGGTYSTLKVQPAELEDSGVYFCASSRGTGNSPLHFGNGTRLTVT.

The rearrangement links TRBV7-9 to TRBJ1-1, with 7 positions matching TRBD1. The CDR3 has 16 amino acids. Germline V gene sequence: CDR1 SEHNR, CDR2 FQNEAQ (reference sequence). J was trimmed by 0 bases and V by 5 bases; bases with no gene match: 9. DNA of the CDR3: TGTGCCAGCAGCGTGGACAGGAATCTAATGAACACTGAAGCTTTCTTT. This translates into CASSVDRNLMNTEAFF. Drawing the rest from reference TRBV7-9 and TRBJ1-1, the complete variable domain is DTGVSQNPRHKITKRGQNVTFRCDPISEHNRLYWYRQTLGQGPEFLTYFQNEAQLEKSRLLSDRFSAERPKGSFSTLEIQRTEQGDSAMYLCASSVDRNLMNTEAFFGQGTRLTVV.

This clonotype turned up a few times. The chain is built from TRBV6-1 and TRBJ2-7, with 8 positions matching TRBD2. CDR1 and CDR2 (germline): MNHNS, SASEGT. Trimming at V came to 8 bases and at J to 6 bases, leaving 3 bases not matched to a gene. This CDR3 is built from 11 residues. The CDR3: CASQLAAEQYF. The CDR3 nucleotides are TGTGCCAGCCAACTAGCGGCCGAGCAGTACTTC.

The V gene is TRBV7-8, the J gene TRBJ1-6; D not resolved. Germline V gives CDR1 SGHVS, CDR2 FQNEAQ. The V and J ends lost 5 bases and 9 bases respectively, with 17 bases between them. The CDR3 length is 15 residues. The DNA of the CDR3 is TGTGCCAGCAGCCTCCCTCGATGGGGATTTTCACCCCTCCACTTT. Translating it yields CASSLPRWGFSPLHF.

The sample holds one count of this clonotype. The genes are TRBV20-1 and TRBJ2-7; tentative D call: TRBD2 (6 bases). Trimming cost V 2 bases and J 1 base, with 15 bases left between them. The germline V gene has CDR1 DFQATT and CDR2 SNEGSKA (reference sequence). The CDR3 totals 15 residues. The CDR3 here is CSARQRVLTSYEQYF. CDR3 bases: TGCAGTGCTAGACAGCGGGTCCTTACATCCTACGAGCAGTACTTC.

For this clonotype: A read error is possible here, since a much larger clone lies one base away. The V call is TRBV12-3 or TRBV12-4, the J call TRBJ1-2, with 8 bases aligning to TRBD1. This CDR3 is built from 14 residues. V shed 5 bases, J shed 10 bases, and the junction held 12 bases outside the gene matches. CDR3 DNA sequence: TGTGCCAGCAGTGCTAGCCAGGGGGCGAGGGACTACACCTTC. It translates to CASSASQGARDYTF.

The genes are TRBV7-2 and TRBJ1-1, with D tentatively TRBD1 (6 bases). Trimming pared 6 bases from V and 0 bases from J, leaving 11 bases between. Germline CDR1 SGHTA, CDR2 FQGNSA. There are 14 residues in the CDR3. CDR3: CASSLGHMNTEAFF. The CDR3 DNA follows: TGTGCCAGCAGTTTGGGACACATGAACACTGAAGCTTTCTTT.

The chain combines TRBV20-1 with TRBJ2-5, with D perhaps TRBD1 (6 bases). The V end was cut by 3 bases, the J end by 3 bases, with 23 bases between. From germline, CDR1 is DFQATT and CDR2 SNEGSKA (reference sequence). The CDR3 totals 17 residues. CDR3 in amino acids: CSARLPGAAGVEETQYF. In nucleotides, the CDR3 is TGCAGTGCTAGGCTCCCCGGGGCCGCAGGGGTTGAAGAGACCCAGTACTTC.